A selection of T cell receptor beta chains follows, all from one sample in a study of Graves' ophthalmopathy and Graves' hyperthyroidism. MiXCR, applied by TCRdb to the multiplex PCR reads, yields one record per CDR3 protein. The sample holds around 520,000 distinct CDR3 sequences, 39% seen once. Sequencing input: peripheral blood or thyroid tissue (not recorded which). The origin of the receptors is an adult man with Graves' hyperthyroidism. Each CDR3 is given with its conserved first and last residue. Each record gives: V gene, D gene, J gene, clone size, CDR3 DNA, CDR3 protein. D genes are given only for firm matches. Expanded clones get a size class; other rows say once, few or many, or leave the size out.

>TRBV20-1|.|TRBJ2-7|.
TGCAGTGGCCCGTTCCCGGAGGCGGAGGTGGACAATGAGCAGTACTTC
CSGPFPEAEVDNEQYF
>TRBV11-2|.|TRBJ1-1|many
TGTGCCAGCAGCGGAGGGCAATACACTGAAGCTTTCTTT
CASSGGQYTEAFF
>TRBV7-9|.|TRBJ1-2|many
TGTGCCAGCAGCTTAGCGTCAGGTATTCGAATGGATAACTATGGCTACACCTTC
CASSLASGIRMDNYGYTF
>TRBV27|TRBD1|TRBJ1-6|.
TGTGCCAGCAGATCTCAGGGGGAGAATTCACCCCTCCACTTT
CASRSQGENSPLHF
>TRBV2|.|TRBJ1-5|many
TGTGCCAGCAGATATCAGGGTTCCAATCAGCCCCAGCATTTT
CASRYQGSNQPQHF
>TRBV5-5|.|TRBJ1-2|many
TGTGCCAGCAGCTTGATTCCGGTACGCTATGGCTACACCTTC
CASSLIPVRYGYTF
>TRBV9|.|TRBJ2-1|.
TGTGCCAGCAGCGTACGAGGCGGACTCTCCTACAATGAGCAGTTCTTC
CASSVRGGLSYNEQFF
>TRBV7-3|TRBD1|TRBJ2-5|.
TGTGCCAGCAGCTTAAATCCCAGGGGGTGGGAAGAGACCCAGTACTTC
CASSLNPRGWEETQYF
>TRBV15|.|TRBJ2-5|.
TGTGCCACCAGCAGAGATACCATGGGGACCCAGTACTTC
CATSRDTMGTQYF
>TRBV10-3|TRBD1|TRBJ2-3|.
TGTGCCACCAGCCCTCCAGGGGCCGGACAGGGTGGAGATACGCAGTATTTT
CATSPPGAGQGGDTQYF
>TRBV20-1|.|TRBJ2-2|.
TGCAGTGCTGGGGGATCGGTGATGGGGGAGCTGTTTTTT
CSAGGSVMGELFF
>TRBV5-1|TRBD1|TRBJ1-1|.
TGCGCCAGCAGCCCCTCGATAAGGACAGGGCCCAACACTGAAGCTTTCTTT
CASSPSIRTGPNTEAFF
>TRBV14|.|TRBJ1-1|many
TGTGCCAGCAGCCGGTGGGGACGGACTGAAGCTTTCTTT
CASSRWGRTEAFF
>TRBV24-1|.|TRBJ2-2|.
TGTGCCTGGAGTGTTTTACAGAACACCGGGGAGCTGTTTTTT
CAWSVLQNTGELFF
>TRBV29-1|.|TRBJ1-2|few
TGCAGCGTTGGAGGTCAGGCAGGGGCTATTACAGGCTATGGCTACACCTTC
CSVGGQAGAITGYGYTF
>TRBV5-1|TRBD1|TRBJ1-2|.
TGCGCCAGCAGCCACGCGGGACAGGACTATGGCCACACCTTC
CASSHAGQDYGHTF
>TRBV3-1|.|TRBJ1-6|many
TGTGCCAGCAGCCAGGGGACGGGATCACCCCTCCACTTT
CASSQGTGSPLHF
>TRBV2|.|TRBJ1-5|many
TGTGCCAGCTCGAGAGGTGTCCAAAGCAATCAGCCCCAGCATTTT
CASSRGVQSNQPQHF
>TRBV7-8|.|TRBJ2-5|.
TGTGCCAGCAGCCCTAGGTGGGGAGCTGTGGAGACCCAGTACTTC
CASSPRWGAVETQYF
>TRBV20-1|.|TRBJ2-1|few
TGCAGCGCCCCAAACCGGGACTTTGGGGAGCAGTTCTTC
CSAPNRDFGEQFF
>TRBV6-5|TRBD2|TRBJ2-7|many
TGTGCCAGCAGCCGTGGCGGGAGCTCCTACGAGCAGTACTTC
CASSRGGSSYEQYF
>TRBV7-8|.|TRBJ2-7|.
TGTGCCAGCAGCCAAGGACAAGGTTCGGGGGCCTACGAGCAGTACTTC
CASSQGQGSGAYEQYF